The 23 T cell receptor beta chains below were found in one sample sequenced in a study of T cell responses to AZD1222 COVID-19 vaccine. TCRdb's table, derived via immunoSEQ multiplex PCR, lists solely in-frame clones and lacks some. The table includes approximately 150,000 clones, around 90% detected once. The material sequenced was peripheral blood, taken on day 0 of AZD1222 vaccination. All receptors come from an adult in good health.

The chain recombines TRBV6-5 with TRBJ1-1; D is unresolved. This CDR3 region has 13 residues. Germline lookup yields CDR1 MNHEY and CDR2 SVGAGI. Trimming shortened V by 10 bases and J by 1 base, and 13 bases separated the two germline ends. The CDR3 protein is CATQTKQNTEAFF. DNA for the CDR3: TGTGCCACCCAAACCAAGCAGAACACTGAAGCTTTCTTT.

J is TRBJ2-1 and V is TRBV27; 9 nucleotides agree with TRBD2. The ends lost 3 bases at V and 2 bases at J; junction bases unmatched: 8. The CDR3 is 17 residues long. Germline values: CDR1 MNHEY, CDR2 SMNVEV (reference sequence). The CDR3 DNA sequence: TGTGCCAGCAGTTTTACGTTCGGCGGGAGGGCCTACAATGAGCAGTTCTTC. Its protein is CASSFTFGGRAYNEQFF.

The chain couples TRBV11-3 to TRBJ2-3; no clear D. V lost 5 bases and J lost 4, with 10 bases in between. Germline lookup yields CDR1 SGHNT and CDR2 YENEEA. The CDR3 consists of 13 residues. In DNA form, the CDR3 reads TGTGCCAGCAGCCCCTCCCAGGCAGATACGCAGTATTTT. This encodes CASSPSQADTQYF.

This chain joins TRBV12-5 and TRBJ1-1; 7 nucleotides line up with TRBD1. Germline CDR1 reads LGHNT; CDR2 reads FRNRAP. The V segment lost 1 base and the J segment 7 bases; nucleotides outside the gene matches: 3. The CDR3 is 13 amino acids. Written as DNA, the CDR3 is TGTGCTAGTGGTTTGGAGGGGACAGATGAAGCTTTCTTT. This translates into CASGLEGTDEAFF.

The rearrangement links TRBV6-5 to TRBJ1-2; D uncertain. The CDR3 has 13 amino acids. V lost 0 bases and J lost 7, with 9 bases in between. Germline CDR1 reads MNHEY; CDR2 reads SVGAGI. CDR3 region: CASSYSQGAGYTF. CDR3 DNA sequence: TGTGCCAGCAGTTACTCGCAAGGTGCTGGCTACACCTTC.

The rearrangement uses TRBV28 and TRBJ1-2, with D perhaps TRBD1 (5 bases). This CDR3 contains 12 residues. The V and J ends lost 1 base and 11 bases respectively, with 11 bases between them. CDR1 and CDR2 from the germline V gene are MDHEN and SYDVKM. The CDR3 nucleotides are TGTGCCAGCAGTTTATCAGGGATTGGGTACACCTTC. This gives the protein CASSLSGIGYTF.

This chain connects TRBV4-2 to TRBJ1-2, with TRBD1 matching 7 bases. This CDR3 is 14 amino acids long. V was clipped by 1 base and J by 4 bases; unmatched bases: 3. Per germline, CDR1 LGHNA and CDR2 YNFKEQ. CDR3 residues: CASSQGDRPYGYTF. In nucleotides, the CDR3 is TGTGCCAGCAGCCAAGGGGACAGACCCTATGGCTACACCTTC.

This chain links TRBV28 with TRBJ2-1; TRBD2 agrees at 11 bases. The CDR3 contains 15 residues. Per germline, CDR1 MDHEN and CDR2 SYDVKM. V lost 4 bases and J lost 3; bases outside the gene matches: 2. In DNA form, the CDR3 reads TGTGCCAGCAGTTCTAGCGGGAGGAACTACAATGAGCAGTTCTTC. This codes for CASSSSGRNYNEQFF.

This chain links TRBV6-5 with TRBJ2-2; TRBD2 matches 14 bases. Per germline, CDR1 MNHEY and CDR2 SVGAGI. With 4 bases clipped from V and 8 bases from J, the junction kept 6 bases outside the gene matches. CDR3 length: 16 amino acids. As DNA, the CDR3 is TGTGCCAGCAGTTTGGGACTAGCGGGAGTAGGAGGGGAGCTGTTTTTT. It specifies CASSLGLAGVGGELFF.

The chain's CDR3 is CASSLSKAYEQYF. CDR3 nucleotide sequence: TGTGCCAGCAGTTTATCGAAGGCTTACGAGCAGTACTTC. The rearrangement links TRBV27 to TRBJ2-7; no firm D call. The CDR3 is 13 residues long. V was pared by 0 bases and J by 4 bases, with 7 bases between. Germline CDR1 MNHEY, CDR2 SMNVEV (reference sequence).

The chain links TRBV24-1 to TRBJ2-5; 12 bases align to TRBD1. V lost 9 bases, J lost 4 bases, and 5 bases stayed unmatched. The CDR3 length is 14 residues. Germline V gene lookup returns CDR1 KGHDR and CDR2 SFDVKD. CDR3 nucleotides: TGTGCCACCGCAGGGACAGGGGGCCCAGAGACCCAGTACTTC. Protein product: CATAGTGGPETQYF.

The chain has TRBV7-8 and TRBJ2-1; D may correspond to TRBD1 or TRBD2 (6 bases each). Germline V gene sequence: CDR1 SGHVS, CDR2 FQNEAQ. Trimming left V 5 bases short and J 2 bases short, with 16 bases between. The CDR3 is made up of 16 amino acids. The CDR3 spells CASSPRGGLTYNEQFF. The CDR3 bases are TGTGCCAGCAGCCCACGAGGGGGGCTGACCTACAATGAGCAGTTCTTC. Drawing the rest from reference TRBV7-8 and TRBJ2-1, the complete variable domain is GAGVSQSPRYKVAKRGQDVALRCDPISGHVSLFWYQQALGQGPEFLTYFQNEAQLDKSGLPSDRFFAERPEGSVSTLKIQRTQQEDSAVYLCASSPRGGLTYNEQFFGPGTRLTVL.

The rearrangement joins TRBV2 to TRBJ2-7; maybe TRBD2 (6 bases). Germline CDR1 is SNHLY and CDR2 is FYNNEI. The CDR3 has 13 residues. Trimming cost V 7 bases and J 1 base, with 11 bases left between them. CDR3 nucleotides: TGTGCCAGCAATAGCGGACCTTCCTACGAGCAGTACTTC. It yields the protein CASNSGPSYEQYF.

The chain joins TRBV5-1 to TRBJ2-6, with D unresolved. This CDR3 spans 16 amino acids. CDR1 and CDR2 from the germline V gene are SGHRS and YFSETQ. Trimming shortened V by 0 bases and J by 4 bases, and 11 bases separated the two germline ends. In DNA form, the CDR3 reads TGCGCCAGCAGCTTGGGGCAGATCTCCGGGGCCAACGTCCTGACTTTC. Its protein is CASSLGQISGANVLTF.

V usage is TRBV28 and J usage is TRBJ2-6, with 8 bases fitting TRBD2. Germline V gene sequence: CDR1 MDHEN, CDR2 SYDVKM. The CDR3 has 16 residues. The trim removed 8 bases at V and 0 bases at J, leaving 6 bases unmatched. The CDR3 DNA reads as TGTGCCAGCTTCCCGGGGGGGTACTCTGGGGCCAACGTCCTGACTTTC. It specifies CASFPGGYSGANVLTF.

V is TRBV5-1 and J is TRBJ2-3, with 7 bases identical to TRBD2. Trimming at V came to 6 bases and at J to 3 bases, leaving 10 bases not matched to a gene. The CDR3 length is 15 residues. Per the germline V gene, CDR1 is SGHRS and CDR2 is YFSETQ. The chain's CDR3 is CASKRLADITDTQYF. The CDR3 region has the DNA TGCGCCAGCAAGAGGCTAGCGGATATTACAGATACGCAGTATTTT.

V gene TRBV9 combines with J gene TRBJ1-2; D gene uncertain. Germline V gene data show CDR1 as SGDLS and CDR2 as YYNGEE. V lost 3 bases and J lost 0, with 9 bases in between. The CDR3 is made up of 14 amino acids. The CDR3 is CASSATTTNYGYTF. CDR3 sequence (DNA): TGTGCCAGCAGCGCCACGACAACTAACTATGGCTACACCTTC. The full variable domain, rest sourced from reference TRBV9 and TRBJ1-2, is DSGVTQTPKHLITATGQRVTLRCSPRSGDLSVYWYQQSLDQGLQFLIQYYNGEERAKGNILERFSAQQFPDLHSELNLSSLELGDSALYFCASSATTTNYGYTFGSGTRLTVV.

The count of this clone is one. The rearrangement uses TRBV15 and TRBJ2-1; 10 bases align to TRBD1. V was pared by 3 bases and J by 12 bases, with 2 bases of the junction left unmatched. The CDR3 is made up of 12 amino acids. Germline loops: CDR1 LNHNV, CDR2 YYDKDF (reference sequence). CDR3 in amino acids: CATSSRDRGQFF. CDR3 nucleotides: TGTGCCACCAGCAGTCGGGACAGGGGGCAGTTCTTC.

The rearrangement links TRBV27 to TRBJ2-1; 8 bases fit TRBD2. With V trimmed by 3 bases and J by 5 bases, 6 bases remained unmatched. This CDR3 has 15 amino acids. Per germline, CDR1 MNHEY and CDR2 SMNVEV (reference sequence). The CDR3 nucleotides read TGTGCCAGCAGTTTGACGGGAGGGCCCCACAATGAGCAGTTCTTC. It yields the protein CASSLTGGPHNEQFF.

This chain joins TRBV5-1 and TRBJ1-5; 8 bases match TRBD1. The CDR3 totals 15 residues. The V gene end was trimmed by 3 bases and the J gene end by 4 bases; junction bases not matched to a gene: 6. Looked up from germline, CDR1 is SGHRS and CDR2 is YFSETQ. CDR3 in amino acids: CASSSDGQGNQPQHF. The CDR3 coding sequence is TGCGCCAGCAGCTCCGACGGACAGGGAAATCAGCCCCAGCATTTT.

The chain uses TRBV27 and TRBJ2-6, with 7 bases matching TRBD2. The CDR3 extends over 17 amino acids. The V segment lost 9 bases and the J segment 4 bases; nucleotides outside the gene matches: 15. Germline-derived CDR1 and CDR2 are MNHEY and SMNVEV (reference sequence). CDR3 in amino acids: CARISKAGVAGANVLTF. CDR3 sequence (DNA): TGTGCCAGGATATCGAAGGCGGGAGTGGCCGGGGCCAACGTCCTGACTTTC.

The chain has TRBV5-1 and TRBJ1-1; no definite D call. V was shortened by 2 bases and J by 0 bases, with 8 bases between the two germline ends. This CDR3 has 14 residues. Germline V gene sequence: CDR1 SGHRS, CDR2 YFSETQ. This CDR3 reads CASSFSGMNTEAFF. The CDR3 DNA follows: TGCGCCAGCAGCTTCTCCGGAATGAACACTGAAGCTTTCTTT.

The V and J genes are TRBV6-5 and TRBJ1-3, with D unresolved. Germline V gives CDR1 MNHEY, CDR2 SVGAGI. This CDR3 is 14 amino acids long. V was shortened by 8 bases and J by 0 bases, with 11 bases between the two germline ends. The CDR3 loop is CASGRKSSGNTIYF. The CDR3 coding sequence is TGTGCCAGCGGACGGAAGAGCTCTGGAAACACCATATATTTT.